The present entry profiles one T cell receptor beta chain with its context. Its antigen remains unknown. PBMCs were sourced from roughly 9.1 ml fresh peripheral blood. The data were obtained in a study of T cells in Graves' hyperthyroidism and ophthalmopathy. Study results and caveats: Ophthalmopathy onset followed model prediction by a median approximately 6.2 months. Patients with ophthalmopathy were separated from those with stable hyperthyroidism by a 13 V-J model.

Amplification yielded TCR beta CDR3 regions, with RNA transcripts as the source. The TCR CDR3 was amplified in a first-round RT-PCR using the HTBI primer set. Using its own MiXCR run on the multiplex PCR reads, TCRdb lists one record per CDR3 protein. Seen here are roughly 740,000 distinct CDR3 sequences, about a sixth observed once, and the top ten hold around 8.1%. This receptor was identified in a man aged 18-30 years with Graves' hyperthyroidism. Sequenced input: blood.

The CDR3 region is CASSFENSGQGPYGYTF. In nucleotides, the CDR3 is TGTGCCAGCAGCTTCGAGAATTCTGGACAGGGCCCCTATGGCTACACCTTC. The chain employs TRBV5-5 and TRBJ1-2; 8 bases map to TRBD1. CDR1 is SGHKS, CDR2 YYEKEE, per germline (reference sequence). V was clipped by 2 bases and J by 4 bases; unmatched bases: 13. The CDR3 length is 17 residues.